A single sample gave rise to the 5 T cell receptor beta chains below, sequenced in a study of vaccination effects on CD4 cells after COVID-19. Using immunoSEQ multiplex PCR, the repertoire was profiled, and TCRdb retains in-frame clones only, with some absent. The sample includes tens of thousands of clones, about three quarters of them seen just once. CD4+ T cells specific for antigen were expanded with viral peptide pools by the ViraFEST assay before sequencing. Isolation of CD4+ T cells took place after more than 9 days of culture. Every participant took two doses of the BNT162b2 or mRNA-1273 vaccine. These receptors lack a known antigen. Here the sequenced sample was CD4+ T cells from PBMCs cultured with HCoV-229E spike peptides, taken after COVID-19 vaccination. The receptors were sampled from a human donor who received a COVID-19 vaccine.

The chain recombines TRBV6-4 with TRBJ1-2; 8 nucleotides align to TRBD1. V lost 6 bases, J lost 2 bases, and 2 bases stayed unmatched. Germline CDR1 MRHNA, CDR2 SNTAGT. This CDR3 has 13 residues. CDR3 in DNA: TGTGCCAGCAGAGGGGACAGGAACTATGGCTACACCTTC. As protein: CASRGDRNYGYTF.

This chain links TRBV27 with TRBJ2-7; 7 bases line up with TRBD2. Germline V CDR1 and CDR2: MNHEY, SMNVEV (reference sequence). The CDR3 is 13 residues long. The trim removed 6 bases at V and 6 bases at J, leaving 8 bases unmatched. CDR3 sequence (DNA): TGTGCCAGCAGACGAATCAGGGAGGGCGAGCAGTACGTC. It codes for CASRRIREGEQYV.

This clone has only a few counts. The chain carries TRBV3-1 (or the pseudogene TRBV3-2) and TRBJ1-1, with D perhaps TRBD1 (5 bases). Germline CDR1 LGHDT, CDR2 YNNKEL (reference sequence). Trimming shortened V by 6 bases and J by 1 base, and 12 bases separated the two germline ends. CDR3 length: 14 amino acids. CDR3 residues: CASRQNDRNTEAFF. The CDR3 nucleotides read TGTGCCAGCAGACAGAATGACAGGAACACTGAAGCTTTCTTT.

This sequence joins TRBV15 and TRBJ2-5; 11 bases are shared with TRBD2. J gave up 4 bases and V 0 bases, and 4 bases lay outside the gene matches. This CDR3 contains 16 residues. Germline assignment: CDR1 LNHNV and CDR2 YYDKDF (reference sequence). This CDR3 reads CATSRDRLAGGETQYF. CDR3 nucleotide sequence: TGTGCCACCAGCAGAGATCGCCTAGCGGGGGGAGAGACCCAGTACTTC.

This clone was recorded a few times. The V and J genes are TRBV6-5 and TRBJ2-7; 7 bases align to TRBD1. Per germline, CDR1 MNHEY and CDR2 SVGAGI. J was trimmed by 5 bases and V by 8 bases; bases with no gene match: 12. This CDR3 is 14 amino acids long. The CDR3 coding sequence is TGTGCCAGCCAGAGCTTGACAGGGTCAAACGAGCAGTACGTC. Its protein is CASQSLTGSNEQYV.